Given below is one T cell receptor beta chain in context. In the source study's methods: Reference gene primer amplification yielded estimated nucleated cell counts. TCRdb's table, derived via immunoSEQ multiplex PCR, lists solely in-frame clones and lacks some. That table supplies the V and J calls and clone size; D and trimming were determined from the DNA. The sample comprises about 68,000 clones, approximately 90% of which are singletons, and over 7.5% rests with the top ten. The sample belongs to a study of blood T cell repertoires in COVID-19. Study at large: Specimens from acute and convalescent COVID-19 originated in the United States, Italy and Spain.

Germline lookup yields CDR1 LGHNA and CDR2 YNFKEQ. This CDR3 has 18 residues. V trimming: 0 bases; J trimming: 0 bases; junction bases outside the gene matches: 9. The TCR comes from a man between 25 and 39 years old with acute or convalescent COVID-19. The chain uses TRBV4-2 and TRBJ1-1; TRBD1 matches at 8 bases. The sequenced material came from peripheral blood. CDR3 residues: CASSQDVGRGLVNTEAFF. CDR3 nucleotide sequence: TGTGCCAGCAGCCAAGATGTAGGCAGGGGGCTTGTGAACACTGAAGCTTTCTTT.